This TCR beta chain was profiled in a study of graft-versus-host responses after intestinal transplantation (dated by TCRdb to about 2021). In terms of the full investigation: Multivisceral, liver-intestinal, or isolated intestinal transplants were received by the recipients. Every recipient was given anti-thymocyte globulin induction, followed by roughly 3 years of maintenance tacrolimus and steroids. After intestinal transplantation, graft-versus-host and host-versus-graft alloreactive T cell clones in the graft, circulation and bone marrow were tracked using bulk TCR-beta CDR3 sequencing. To identify alloreactive clones, pre-transplant mixed lymphocyte reaction products were sequenced and compared with unstimulated pre-transplant donor and recipient T cells. The cohort enrolled roughly 25 intestinal transplant recipients including one retransplant, and 3 patients lacking pretransplant specimens were excluded. A peak of at least 4% donor T cells among recipient peripheral blood mononuclear cells was the definition used for donor T cell macrochimerism. Rather than being sequenced by the commercial service, samples from a few later patients were sequenced in-house on an Illumina MiSeq and processed with MiXCR.

The time point label on this specimen signifies: cells obtained before transplantation from donor or recipient. In the mixed lymphocyte reactions, some 200,000 CFSE-labeled pre-transplant responders were plated with some 200,000 irradiated violet-dye-labeled stimulators and cultured for approximately 6 days. After the mixed lymphocyte reaction, proliferating CD3+CD4+CFSE-low and CD3+CD8+CFSE-low responder cells were FACS-sorted on a BD Influx sorter. What the authors observed across the whole study: Peak levels of circulating GvH clones were associated with declines in HvG clones early after transplant. The conclusions were limited by the relatively low number and heterogeneity of the intestinal transplant patients. GvH clones were detected in recipient bone marrow, and some of these GvH clones were observed earlier in ileal mucosa or blood, consistent with an intestinal mucosal origin. High GvH to HvG T cell clonal ratios were observed in the allografts of patients with donor T cell macrochimerism.

Library creation used the immunoSEQ multiplex PCR assay. For most patients, genomic DNA was isolated using the Qiagen DNeasy Blood and Tissue Kit and was shipped frozen to Adaptive Biotechnologies for TCR sequencing. High-throughput TCR-beta CDR3 sequencing of genomic DNA from most patients was performed by Adaptive Biotechnologies. The authors' pipeline ran thus. TCR sequencing data were retrieved from Adaptive's ImmunoSEQ software for 18 patients, whereas three other patients were processed with MiXCR and VDJtools. CD4 versus CD8 sorting errors were corrected by removing sequences found in both subsets at a frequency ratio below 5:1. CDR3 nucleotide sequences shared between donor and recipient were removed because their origin could not be assigned. To count as alloreactive, a clone needed at least 2-fold expansion over unstimulated cells and a minimum CFSE-low frequency of 0.002% (template counts) or 0.001% (read counts). Mappable clones were those detected in sequenced pre-transplant spleen, lymph node, or MLR CFSE-low populations of the donor or recipient. The cumulative frequency of alloreactive clones was calculated as a percentage of all sequences, weighted by copy number. Entries here come from immuneACCESS through TCRdb and include only in-frame sequences with V and J called. Some clones fail to appear in such tables; in the studies checked, an unresolved V gene covers under half of the shortfall, and the cause of the remainder is unknown. D and trimming were read from the DNA, whereas the V and J calls and clone size are those reported in that table. The sample data list under 25,000 clones, and under 40% of these were observed just once. The ten largest account for about 2% of the sample.

Concerning this clone itself: Base qualities are not at hand, and no much larger clone is one base apart.

The source is a human patient who was an organ donor for intestinal transplantation. Material: alloreactive CD4+ T cells from a mixed lymphocyte reaction culture, obtained before transplantation. The label giving this sample's cell subset or site can be read as: CFSE-low proliferating T cells sorted from approximately 6-day pre-transplant mixed lymphocyte reaction (GvH or HvG direction).

The base sequence is TGTGCCAGCAGCCCCGGACTAGCGGGAGGGCGAGAGACCCAGTACTTC. Its translation is CASSPGLAGGRETQYF. The chain is assembled from TRBV5-4 and TRBJ2-5, with 15 bases matching TRBD2. Looking up the germline V gene (reference sequence) yields CDR1 SGHNT and CDR2 YYREEE. From cysteine to phenylalanine, the CDR3 is 16 amino acids long. CDR3 DNA is the only sequence kept; it has 48 bases, read in frame from the first base. From V the trimming removes 4 bases and from J it removes 4 bases, while the gene matches leave 5 bases of the junction unaccounted for.